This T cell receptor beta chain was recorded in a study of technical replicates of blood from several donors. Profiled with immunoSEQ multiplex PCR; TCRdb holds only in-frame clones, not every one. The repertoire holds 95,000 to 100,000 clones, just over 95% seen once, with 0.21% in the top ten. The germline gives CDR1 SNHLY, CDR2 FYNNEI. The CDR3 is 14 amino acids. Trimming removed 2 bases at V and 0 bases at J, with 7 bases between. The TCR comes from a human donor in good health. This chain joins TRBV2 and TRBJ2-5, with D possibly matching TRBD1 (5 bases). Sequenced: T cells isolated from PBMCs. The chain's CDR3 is CASSELTDQETQYF. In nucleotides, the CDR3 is TGTGCCAGCAGTGAATTGACAGACCAAGAGACCCAGTACTTC.